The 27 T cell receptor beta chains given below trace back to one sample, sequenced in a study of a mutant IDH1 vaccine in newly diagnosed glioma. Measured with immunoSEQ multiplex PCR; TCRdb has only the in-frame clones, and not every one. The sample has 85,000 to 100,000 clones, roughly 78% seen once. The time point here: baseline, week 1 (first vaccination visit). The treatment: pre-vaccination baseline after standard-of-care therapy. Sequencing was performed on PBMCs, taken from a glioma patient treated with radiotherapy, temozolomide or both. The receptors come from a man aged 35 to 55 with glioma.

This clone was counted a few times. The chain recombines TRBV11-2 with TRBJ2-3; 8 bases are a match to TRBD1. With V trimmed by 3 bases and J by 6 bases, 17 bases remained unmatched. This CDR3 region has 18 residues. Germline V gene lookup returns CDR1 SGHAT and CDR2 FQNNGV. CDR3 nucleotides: TGTGCCAGCAGCTTTAACTCGGCGGGCAGGGGGCATAGGGATACGCAGTATTTT. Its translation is CASSFNSAGRGHRDTQYF.

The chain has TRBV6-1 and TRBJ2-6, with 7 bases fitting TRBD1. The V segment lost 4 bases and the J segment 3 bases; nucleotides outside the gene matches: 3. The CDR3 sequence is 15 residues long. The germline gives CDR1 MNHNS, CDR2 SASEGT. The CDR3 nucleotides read TGTGCCAGCAGTGCACAGGGGAATGGGGCCAACGTCCTGACTTTC. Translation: CASSAQGNGANVLTF.

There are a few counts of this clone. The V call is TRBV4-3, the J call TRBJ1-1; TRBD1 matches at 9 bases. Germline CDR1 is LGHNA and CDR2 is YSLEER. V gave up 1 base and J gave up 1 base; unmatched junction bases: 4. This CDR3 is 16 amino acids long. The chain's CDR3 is CASSQVRTGANTEAFF. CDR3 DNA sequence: TGCGCCAGCAGCCAAGTTCGGACAGGGGCGAACACTGAAGCTTTCTTT.

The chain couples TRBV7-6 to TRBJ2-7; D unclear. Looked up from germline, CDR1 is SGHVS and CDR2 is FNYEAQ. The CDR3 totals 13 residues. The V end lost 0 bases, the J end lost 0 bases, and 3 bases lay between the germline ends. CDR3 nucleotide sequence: TGTGCCAGCAGCTTAGCAGACTCCTACGAGCAGTACTTC. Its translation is CASSLADSYEQYF. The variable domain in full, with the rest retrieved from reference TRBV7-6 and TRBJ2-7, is GAGVSQSPRYKVTKRGQDVALRCDPISGHVSLYWYRQALGQGPEFLTYFNYEAQQDKSGLPNDRFSAERPEGSISTLTIQRTEQRDSAMYRCASSLADSYEQYFGPGTRLTVT.

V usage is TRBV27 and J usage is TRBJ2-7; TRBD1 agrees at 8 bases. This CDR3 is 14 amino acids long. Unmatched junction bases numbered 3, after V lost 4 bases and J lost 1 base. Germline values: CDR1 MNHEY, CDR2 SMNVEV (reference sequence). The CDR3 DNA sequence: TGTGCCAGCAGTTATGGACAGGGATCCTACGAGCAGTACTTC. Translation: CASSYGQGSYEQYF.

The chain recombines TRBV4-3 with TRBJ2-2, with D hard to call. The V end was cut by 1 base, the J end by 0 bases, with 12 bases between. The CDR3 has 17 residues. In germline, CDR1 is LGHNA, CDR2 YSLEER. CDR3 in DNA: TGCGCCAGCAGCCAAGTTAGGAGTGCCGCGAACACCGGGGAGCTGTTTTTT. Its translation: CASSQVRSAANTGELFF.

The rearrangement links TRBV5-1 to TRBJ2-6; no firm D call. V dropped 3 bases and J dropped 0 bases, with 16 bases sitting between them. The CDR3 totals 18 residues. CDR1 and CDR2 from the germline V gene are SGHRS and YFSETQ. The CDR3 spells CASSSERRHISGANVLTF. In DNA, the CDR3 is TGCGCCAGCAGCTCCGAAAGAAGACATATCTCTGGGGCCAACGTCCTGACTTTC.

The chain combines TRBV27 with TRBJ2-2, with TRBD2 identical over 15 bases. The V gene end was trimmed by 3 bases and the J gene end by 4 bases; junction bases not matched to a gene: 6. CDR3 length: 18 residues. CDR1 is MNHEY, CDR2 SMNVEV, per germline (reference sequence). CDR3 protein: CASSFLGLAGGSTGELFF. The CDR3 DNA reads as TGTGCCAGCAGTTTCCTGGGACTAGCGGGAGGAAGCACCGGGGAGCTGTTTTTT.

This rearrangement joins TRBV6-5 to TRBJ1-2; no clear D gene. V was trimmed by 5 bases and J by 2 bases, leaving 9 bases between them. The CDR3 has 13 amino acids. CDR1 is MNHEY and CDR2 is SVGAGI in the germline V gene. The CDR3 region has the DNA TGTGCCAGCAGTCGTGCGCCGAACTATGGCTACACCTTC. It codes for CASSRAPNYGYTF.

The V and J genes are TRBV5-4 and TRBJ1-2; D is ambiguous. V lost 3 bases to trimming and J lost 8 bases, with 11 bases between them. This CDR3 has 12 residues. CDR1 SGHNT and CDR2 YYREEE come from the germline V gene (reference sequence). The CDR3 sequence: CASSSRVEGYTF. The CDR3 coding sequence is TGTGCCAGCAGCTCTCGGGTGGAGGGCTACACCTTC.

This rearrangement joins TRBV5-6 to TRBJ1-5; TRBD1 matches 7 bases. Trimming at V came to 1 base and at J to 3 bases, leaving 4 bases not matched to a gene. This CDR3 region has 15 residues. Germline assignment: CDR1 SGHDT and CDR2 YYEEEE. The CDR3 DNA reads TGTGCCAGCAGCTTGTCGGGACAGATCAATCAGCCCCAGCATTTT. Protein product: CASSLSGQINQPQHF.

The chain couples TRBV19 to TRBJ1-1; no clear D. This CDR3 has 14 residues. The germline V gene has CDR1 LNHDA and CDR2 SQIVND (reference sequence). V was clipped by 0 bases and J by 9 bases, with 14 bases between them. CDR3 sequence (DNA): TGTGCCAGTAGTATAGAGGGATCCTCGGGGAAAGCTTTCTTT. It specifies CASSIEGSSGKAFF.

CDR3 sequence (DNA): TGTGCCAGCAGCAACGGGACTAGCGGGAGGGCCAGAGACATTCAGTACTTC. Amino acids: CASSNGTSGRARDIQYF. The genes are TRBV9 and TRBJ2-4, with 16 bases lining up with TRBD2. Germline V gives CDR1 SGDLS, CDR2 YYNGEE. The CDR3 is 17 residues long. V shed 4 bases, J shed 8 bases, and the junction held 9 bases outside the gene matches.

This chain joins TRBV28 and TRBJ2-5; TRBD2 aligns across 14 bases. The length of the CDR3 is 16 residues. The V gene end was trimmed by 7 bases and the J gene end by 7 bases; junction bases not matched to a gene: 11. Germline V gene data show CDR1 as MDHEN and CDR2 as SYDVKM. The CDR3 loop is CASTSGTSGGRATQYF. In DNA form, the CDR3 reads TGTGCCAGCACTTCCGGGACTAGCGGGGGACGGGCGACCCAGTACTTC.

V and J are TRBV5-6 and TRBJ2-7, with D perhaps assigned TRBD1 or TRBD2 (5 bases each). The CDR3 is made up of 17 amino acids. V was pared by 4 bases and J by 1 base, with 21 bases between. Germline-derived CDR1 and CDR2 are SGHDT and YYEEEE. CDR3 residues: CASSPWRSGPESYEQYF. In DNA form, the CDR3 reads TGTGCCAGCAGCCCGTGGAGGTCGGGACCCGAGTCCTACGAGCAGTACTTC.

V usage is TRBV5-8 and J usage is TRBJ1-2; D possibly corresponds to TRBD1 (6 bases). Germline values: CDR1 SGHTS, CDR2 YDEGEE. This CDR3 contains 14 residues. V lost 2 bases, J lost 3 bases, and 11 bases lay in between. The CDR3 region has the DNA TGTGCCAGCAGCTTCAGGGGCTCGGACTATGGCTACACCTTC. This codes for CASSFRGSDYGYTF.

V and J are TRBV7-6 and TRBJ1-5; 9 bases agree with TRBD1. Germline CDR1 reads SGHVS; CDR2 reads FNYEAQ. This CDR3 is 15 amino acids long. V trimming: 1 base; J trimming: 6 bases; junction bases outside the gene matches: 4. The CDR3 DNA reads TGTGCCAGCAGCTTAGGGGACAGGGTTAGTCAGCCCCAGCATTTT. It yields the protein CASSLGDRVSQPQHF.

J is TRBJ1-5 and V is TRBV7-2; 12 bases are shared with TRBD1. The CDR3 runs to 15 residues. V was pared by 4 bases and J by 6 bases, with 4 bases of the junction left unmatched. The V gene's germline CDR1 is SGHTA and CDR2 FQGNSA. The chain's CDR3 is CASSSGTGGVQPQHF. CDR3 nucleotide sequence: TGTGCCAGCAGCTCCGGGACAGGGGGCGTTCAGCCCCAGCATTTT.

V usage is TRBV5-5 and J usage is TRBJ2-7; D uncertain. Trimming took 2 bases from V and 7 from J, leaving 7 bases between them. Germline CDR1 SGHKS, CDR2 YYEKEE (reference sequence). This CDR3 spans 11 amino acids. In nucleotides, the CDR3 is TGTGCCAGCAGCTTCACCGATGAGCAGTACTTC. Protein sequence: CASSFTDEQYF.

CDR3 sequence reads: CASSRGGTPIGEQFF. CDR3 DNA sequence: TGTGCCAGCAGTAGGGGCGGGACCCCCATCGGGGAGCAGTTCTTC. The chain employs TRBV6-5 and TRBJ2-1, with D tentatively TRBD2 (6 bases). This CDR3 spans 15 amino acids. Trimming cost V 5 bases and J 10 bases, with 21 bases left between them. Germline loops: CDR1 MNHEY, CDR2 SVGAGI.

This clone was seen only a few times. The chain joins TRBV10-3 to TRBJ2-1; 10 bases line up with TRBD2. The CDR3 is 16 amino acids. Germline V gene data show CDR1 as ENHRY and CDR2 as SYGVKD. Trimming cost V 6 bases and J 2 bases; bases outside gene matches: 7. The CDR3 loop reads CAISQLAGLTYNEQFF. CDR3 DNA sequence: TGTGCCATCAGCCAACTAGCGGGGTTAACCTACAATGAGCAGTTCTTC.

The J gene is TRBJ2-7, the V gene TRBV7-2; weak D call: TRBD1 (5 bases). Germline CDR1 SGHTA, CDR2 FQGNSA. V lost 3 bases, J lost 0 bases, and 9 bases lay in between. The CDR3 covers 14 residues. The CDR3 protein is CASSFGQGSYEQYF. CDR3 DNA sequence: TGTGCCAGCAGCTTCGGTCAGGGCTCCTACGAGCAGTACTTC.

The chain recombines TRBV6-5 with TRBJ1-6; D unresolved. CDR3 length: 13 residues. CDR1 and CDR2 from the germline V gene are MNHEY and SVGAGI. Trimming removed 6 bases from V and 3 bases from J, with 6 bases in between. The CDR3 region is CASRRGYNSPLHF. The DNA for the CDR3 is TGTGCCAGCAGGCGGGGCTATAATTCACCCCTCCACTTT.

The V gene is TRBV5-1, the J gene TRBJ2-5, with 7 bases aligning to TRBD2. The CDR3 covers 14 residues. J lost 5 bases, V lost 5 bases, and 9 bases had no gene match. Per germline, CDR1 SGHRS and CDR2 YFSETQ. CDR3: CASRGGTTVETQYF. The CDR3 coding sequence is TGCGCCAGCAGGGGTGGGACTACAGTCGAGACCCAGTACTTC.

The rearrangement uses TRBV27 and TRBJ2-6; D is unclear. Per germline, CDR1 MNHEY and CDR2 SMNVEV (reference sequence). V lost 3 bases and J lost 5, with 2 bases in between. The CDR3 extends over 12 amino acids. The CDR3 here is CASSFRANVLTF. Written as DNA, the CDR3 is TGTGCCAGCAGTTTCCGGGCCAACGTCCTGACTTTC.

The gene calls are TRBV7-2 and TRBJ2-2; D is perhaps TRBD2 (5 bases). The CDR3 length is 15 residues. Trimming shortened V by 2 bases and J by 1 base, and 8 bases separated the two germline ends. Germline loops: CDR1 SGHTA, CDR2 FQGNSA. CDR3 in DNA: TGTGCCAGCAGCTTACTAAGCGGGAACACCGGGGAGCTGTTTTTT. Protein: CASSLLSGNTGELFF.

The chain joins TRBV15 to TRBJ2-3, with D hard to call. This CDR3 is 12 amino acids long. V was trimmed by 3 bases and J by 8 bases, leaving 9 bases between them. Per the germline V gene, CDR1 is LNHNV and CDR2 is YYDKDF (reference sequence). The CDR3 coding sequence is TGTGCCACCAGCAGCGCGGATAGTACGCAGTATTTT. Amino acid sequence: CATSSADSTQYF.